This T cell receptor (beta chain) was sequenced in a study of OX40 agonist ivuxolimab in advanced cancers. The CDR3 is made up of 15 amino acids. Germline-derived CDR1 and CDR2 are SGHRS and YFSETQ. V was pared by 5 bases and J by 5 bases, with 14 bases between. TCRdb's table, derived via immunoSEQ multiplex PCR, lists solely in-frame clones and lacks some. The table records 96,000 or so clones, roughly four fifths of them present only once. This specimen was CD4+ or CD8+ T cells sorted from blood, taken in a trial of the OX40 agonist ivuxolimab. The TCR sequence derives from an adult with an advanced solid tumor such as melanoma, head and neck, liver or kidney cancer. This chain connects TRBV5-1 to TRBJ1-6; a possible D gene is TRBD1 (6 bases). The CDR3 reads CASRPGTRDNSPLHF. CDR3 in DNA: TGCGCCAGCAGACCCGGGACAAGAGATAATTCACCCCTCCACTTT.